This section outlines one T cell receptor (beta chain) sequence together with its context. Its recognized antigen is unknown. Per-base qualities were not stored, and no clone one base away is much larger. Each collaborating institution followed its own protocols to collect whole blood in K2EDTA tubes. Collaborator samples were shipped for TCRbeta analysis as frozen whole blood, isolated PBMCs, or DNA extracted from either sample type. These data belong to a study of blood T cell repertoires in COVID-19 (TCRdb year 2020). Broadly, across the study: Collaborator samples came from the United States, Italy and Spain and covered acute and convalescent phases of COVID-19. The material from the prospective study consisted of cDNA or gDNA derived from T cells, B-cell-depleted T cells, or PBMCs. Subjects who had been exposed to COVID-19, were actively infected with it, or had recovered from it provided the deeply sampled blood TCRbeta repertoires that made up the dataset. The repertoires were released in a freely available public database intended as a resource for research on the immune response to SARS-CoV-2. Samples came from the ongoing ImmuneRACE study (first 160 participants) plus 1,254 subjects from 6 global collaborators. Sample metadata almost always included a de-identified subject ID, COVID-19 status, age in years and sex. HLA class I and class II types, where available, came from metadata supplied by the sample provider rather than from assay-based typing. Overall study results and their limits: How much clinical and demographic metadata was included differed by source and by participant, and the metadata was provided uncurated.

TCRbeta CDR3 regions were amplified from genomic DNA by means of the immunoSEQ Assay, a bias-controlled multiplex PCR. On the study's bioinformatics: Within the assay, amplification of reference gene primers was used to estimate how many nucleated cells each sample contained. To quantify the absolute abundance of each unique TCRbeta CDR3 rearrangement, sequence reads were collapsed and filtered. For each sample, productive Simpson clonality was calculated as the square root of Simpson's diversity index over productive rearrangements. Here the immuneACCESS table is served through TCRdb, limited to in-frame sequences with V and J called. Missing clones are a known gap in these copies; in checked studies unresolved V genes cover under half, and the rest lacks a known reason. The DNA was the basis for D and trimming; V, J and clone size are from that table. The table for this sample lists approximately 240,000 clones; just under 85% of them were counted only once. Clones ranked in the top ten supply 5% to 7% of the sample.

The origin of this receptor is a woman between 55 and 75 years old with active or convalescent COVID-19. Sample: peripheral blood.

The CDR3 loop reads CAARGGPGELFF. The sequenced DNA is TGTGCCGCGCGGGGGGGTCCCGGGGAGCTGTTTTTT. In this chain, TRBV11-2 is recombined with TRBJ2-2, with 9 bases matching TRBD2. The CDR1 and CDR2 encoded by the germline V gene are SGHAT and FQNNGV. From its cysteine to its phenylalanine, the CDR3 spans 12 amino acids. CDR3 DNA is the only sequence kept; it has 36 bases, read in frame from the first base. Trimming accounts for 11 bases at V and 6 bases at J, while the number of junction bases matched to no gene is 4.